This TCR beta chain is drawn from a study of shared clonotypes between healthy human individuals. Germline CDR1 reads MNHNS; CDR2 reads SASEGT. This CDR3 spans 15 amino acids. V trimming: 3 bases; J trimming: 4 bases; junction bases outside the gene matches: 6. There are a few counts of this clone. The assay ran at deep level. The repertoire was sequenced with immunoSEQ multiplex PCR; TCRdb's copy has only in-frame clones and lacks some. The repertoire holds approximately 2.5 million clones, with 90% to 95% as singletons. All the donors were Caucasian adults who lived in Nashville, Tennessee. The specimen was naive CD4+ T cells from PBMCs. Subset: CD45RA+ positively selected. The chain carries TRBV6-1 and TRBJ1-5; 7 bases align to TRBD1. The clonotype originates from a man younger than 35 in good health. Some clones in this sample may be carry-over from other donors' samples. The CDR3 DNA follows: TGTGCCAGCAGTGACAACAGGGGTGGGAATCAGCCCCAGCATTTT. Protein sequence: CASSDNRGGNQPQHF.